The 32 T cell receptor beta chains below all came from one sample that was sequenced in a study of control samples from healthy donors and cancer patients. The protocol was immunoSEQ multiplex PCR, while the TCRdb copy is restricted to in-frame clones and leaves out a portion. The sample lists 120,000 or so clones, 87% seen once, with about 8.7% in the top ten. The specimen was blood. Source of these receptors: a man in his forties or fifties in good health.

CDR3 nucleotide sequence: TGTGCCAGCAAAGGTAGCACTATGAATGAAAAACTGTTTTTT. The encoded protein is CASKGSTMNEKLFF. The chain couples TRBV2 to TRBJ1-4; D is ambiguous. Trimming stripped 7 bases from V and 5 bases from J, with 14 bases between. The CDR3 has 14 amino acids. Germline assignment: CDR1 SNHLY and CDR2 FYNNEI.

This clone occurred a few times. The chain has TRBV10-2 and TRBJ1-3; TRBD1 is a possible D gene (6 bases). The CDR3 is made up of 16 amino acids. In germline, CDR1 is WSHSY, CDR2 SAAADI. Trimming stripped 11 bases from V and 0 bases from J, with 20 bases between. The CDR3 here is CAATRGGKGSGNTIYF. CDR3 coding DNA: TGCGCCGCCACCCGAGGGGGAAAGGGCTCTGGAAACACCATATATTTT.

The chain couples TRBV9 to TRBJ2-2; no definite D call. The CDR3 is 16 amino acids. Germline CDR1 is SGDLS and CDR2 is YYNGEE. V was cut by 3 bases and J by 0 bases, with 12 bases left in between. The CDR3 reads CASSGSGGANTGELFF. The CDR3 nucleotides are TGTGCCAGCAGCGGATCAGGTGGCGCGAACACCGGGGAGCTGTTTTTT.

The V call is TRBV12-3 or TRBV12-4, the J call TRBJ1-5, with D unclear. V shed 3 bases and J shed 7 bases, with 10 bases lying between them. There are 13 residues in the CDR3. Here the CDR3 reads CASSFERYQPQHF. Here the CDR3 DNA reads TGTGCCAGCAGTTTTGAGAGATACCAGCCCCAGCATTTT.

The chain couples TRBV3-1 (or the pseudogene TRBV3-2) to TRBJ1-4, with D perhaps matching TRBD1 (6 bases). CDR1 and CDR2 (germline): LGHDT, YNNKEL (reference sequence). The CDR3 is made up of 15 amino acids. Trimming removed 0 bases from V and 6 bases from J, with 11 bases in between. For the CDR3, the DNA is TGTGCCAGCAGCCAAGATTTGAGACAGGATGAAAAACTGTTTTTT. Translating it yields CASSQDLRQDEKLFF.

The chain links TRBV2 to TRBJ2-3; D is undetermined. The V and J ends lost 6 bases and 0 bases respectively, with 13 bases between them. The CDR3 spans 15 residues. The V gene's germline CDR1 is SNHLY and CDR2 FYNNEI. The CDR3 reads CASSEITASTDTQYF. CDR3 DNA: TGTGCCAGCAGCGAAATTACTGCTAGCACAGATACGCAGTATTTT.

The chain combines TRBV5-1 with TRBJ1-2, with a weak D call TRBD1 (6 bases). Germline V gene lookup returns CDR1 SGHRS and CDR2 YFSETQ. Trimming removed 4 bases at V and 4 bases at J, with 14 bases between. The CDR3 length is 14 residues. CDR3 residues: CASSLDSSPYGYTF. The CDR3 DNA is TGCGCCAGCAGCCTGGACAGCTCTCCCTATGGCTACACCTTC.

This clone came up once. CDR3 sequence: CASSMSGPYEQYF. As DNA, the CDR3 is TGTGCCAGTAGTATGTCTGGGCCCTACGAGCAGTACTTC. This chain connects TRBV19 to TRBJ2-7; D not resolved. With 3 bases removed from V and 2 bases from J, the gap between germline ends came to 8 bases. The CDR3 loop spans 13 amino acids. In germline, CDR1 is LNHDA, CDR2 SQIVND (reference sequence).

The chain has TRBV7-6 and TRBJ1-2, with 9 bases lining up with TRBD1. Trimming at V came to 4 bases and at J to 1 base, leaving 13 bases not matched to a gene. This CDR3 region has 18 residues. Germline lookup yields CDR1 SGHVS and CDR2 FNYEAQ. The chain's CDR3 is CASSSSQPGQGSNYGYTF. The CDR3 DNA reads as TGTGCCAGCAGCTCGTCCCAACCGGGACAGGGTAGTAACTATGGCTACACCTTC.

The chain uses TRBV5-4 and TRBJ2-5, with D unresolved. The V gene's germline CDR1 is SGHNT and CDR2 YYREEE (reference sequence). This CDR3 region has 14 residues. V was cut by 0 bases and J by 4 bases, with 10 bases left in between. As DNA, the CDR3 is TGTGCCAGCAGCTTGGAGGATAGGAGAGAGACCCAGTACTTC. Amino acids: CASSLEDRRETQYF.

This rearrangement joins TRBV2 to TRBJ1-5; D not resolved. This CDR3 is 13 amino acids long. V lost 7 bases and J 0 bases, leaving 7 bases between the germline ends. CDR1 and CDR2 from the germline V gene are SNHLY and FYNNEI. CDR3 residues: CASTTYSNQPQHF. CDR3 sequence (DNA): TGTGCCAGCACCACCTATAGCAATCAGCCCCAGCATTTT.

The chain couples TRBV3-1 (or the pseudogene TRBV3-2) to TRBJ1-2, with 10 bases matching TRBD1. The germline V gene encodes CDR1 LGHDT and CDR2 YNNKEL (reference sequence). V lost 4 bases and J lost 4; bases outside the gene matches: 3. The CDR3 contains 14 residues. This CDR3 reads CASSRGQGSYGYTF. The DNA for the CDR3 is TGTGCCAGCAGCCGGGGACAGGGGTCCTATGGCTACACCTTC.

The rearrangement links TRBV4-1 to TRBJ2-5, with D unresolved. The CDR3 totals 15 residues. Germline V lookup: CDR1 MGHRA, CDR2 YSYEKL. Trimming cost V 1 base and J 4 bases, with 13 bases left between them. CDR3 sequence reads: CASSQGPTGLETQYF. Here the CDR3 DNA reads TGCGCCAGCAGCCAAGGCCCTACGGGTTTAGAGACCCAGTACTTC.

The J gene is TRBJ2-7, the V gene TRBV19; no firm D call. Germline V gene data show CDR1 as LNHDA and CDR2 as SQIVND (reference sequence). The germline V and J ends were trimmed by 3 bases and 0 bases, with 9 bases remaining between them. This CDR3 comprises 14 residues. CDR3 DNA sequence: TGTGCCAGTAGTATTCAGGCACGCTCCTACGAGCAGTACTTC. The encoded protein is CASSIQARSYEQYF.

The gene calls are TRBV5-5 and TRBJ2-3; TRBD2 matches at 12 bases. Per the germline V gene, CDR1 is SGHKS and CDR2 is YYEKEE (reference sequence). CDR3 size: 18 residues. The junction had 14 bases not matched to a gene; V was cut back by 6 bases and J by 3 bases. The CDR3 DNA reads TGTGCCAGCACCCCTGGACTAGCGGGGTGGGGCGGTACAGATACGCAGTATTTT. It is translated as CASTPGLAGWGGTDTQYF.

This clone has only a few counts. The V and J genes are TRBV6-2 or TRBV6-3 and TRBJ2-7; TRBD1 or TRBD2 may be the D gene (5 bases each). The CDR3 consists of 15 residues. CDR1 is MNHEY, CDR2 SVGEGT, per germline. Deletions cut 4 bases from V and 7 bases from J, with 20 bases between. CDR3 DNA sequence: TGTGCCAGCAGTTGGCAAACTGGGACCCGTGGGGAGCAGTACTTC. It encodes CASSWQTGTRGEQYF.

This rearrangement joins TRBV7-2 to TRBJ2-3, with 7 positions matching TRBD2. The germline CDR1 and CDR2 sequences are SGHTA and FQGNSA. Trimming took 5 bases from V and 15 from J; bases not matched to a gene: 14. The CDR3 totals 13 residues. CDR3 residues: CASSPVFRGGEYF. The CDR3 DNA reads as TGTGCCAGCAGCCCAGTTTTCCGCGGGGGTGAATATTTT.

V and J are TRBV7-9 and TRBJ1-5, with 11 nucleotides matching TRBD1. Trimming at V came to 1 base and at J to 3 bases, leaving 2 bases not matched to a gene. The CDR3 length is 16 residues. CDR1 is SEHNR, CDR2 FQNEAQ, per germline (reference sequence). The chain's CDR3 is CASSLGTGGYNQPQHF. In nucleotides, the CDR3 is TGTGCCAGCAGCTTAGGGACAGGGGGCTACAATCAGCCCCAGCATTTT.

The genes are TRBV10-3 and TRBJ2-1, with D possibly being TRBD1 (5 bases). The V and J ends lost 8 bases and 0 bases respectively, with 14 bases between them. In germline, CDR1 is ENHRY, CDR2 SYGVKD. The CDR3 extends over 15 amino acids. The CDR3 loop reads CAIGSDSSSYNEQFF. DNA for the CDR3: TGTGCCATCGGTTCCGACAGTAGCTCCTACAATGAGCAGTTCTTC.

On this clone: The same CDR3 is also encoded by other DNA sequences in this sample. The rearrangement uses TRBV9 and TRBJ2-5, with a tentative D call TRBD1 (6 bases). Between the trimmed V and J ends, which lost 0 bases and 5 bases, there was a span of 8 bases. Germline V CDR1 and CDR2: SGDLS, YYNGEE. The CDR3 runs to 13 residues. CDR3 residues: CASSVDREETQYF. DNA of the CDR3: TGTGCCAGCAGCGTAGACAGGGAGGAGACCCAGTACTTC.

The chain combines TRBV7-9 with TRBJ1-2, with 8 bases fitting TRBD1. V shed 5 bases, J shed 6 bases, and the junction held 8 bases outside the gene matches. Germline values: CDR1 SEHNR, CDR2 FQNEAQ (reference sequence). The CDR3 is 14 amino acids. The CDR3 DNA follows: TGTGCCAGCAGCACCGGGACAGGTAGTAATGGCTACACCTTC. As protein: CASSTGTGSNGYTF.

The chain is built from TRBV5-5 and TRBJ2-1; D is ambiguous. The CDR3 is 15 amino acids. The germline V and J ends were trimmed by 0 bases and 7 bases, with 14 bases remaining between them. From germline, CDR1 is SGHKS and CDR2 YYEKEE (reference sequence). CDR3: CASSLGVASGNEQFF. The CDR3, as DNA: TGTGCCAGCAGCTTGGGGGTGGCCTCCGGGAATGAGCAGTTCTTC.

This chain links TRBV4-3 with TRBJ2-3; 13 nucleotides agree with TRBD2. V dropped 0 bases and J dropped 6; count of bases not matched to a gene: 9. Germline assignment: CDR1 LGHNA and CDR2 YSLEER. The CDR3 runs to 18 residues. CDR3 region: CASSQDGGTSGAMDTQYF. In nucleotides, the CDR3 is TGCGCCAGCAGCCAAGATGGGGGGACTAGCGGGGCGATGGATACGCAGTATTTT.

CDR3 nucleotide sequence: TGTGCCAGCAGATCCTACAGGGGTTACATTCAGTACTTC. Its protein product is CASRSYRGYIQYF. This rearrangement joins TRBV6-5 to TRBJ2-4, with TRBD1 matching over 7 bases. Germline V gene lookup returns CDR1 MNHEY and CDR2 SVGAGI. The V gene end was trimmed by 6 bases and the J gene end by 8 bases; junction bases not matched to a gene: 7. CDR3 length equals 13 residues.

CDR3 coding DNA: TGTGCCAGCAACGTCGGGACAGGGAAGTCGAACACTGAAGCTTTCTTT. Amino acids: CASNVGTGKSNTEAFF. This chain links TRBV5-4 with TRBJ1-1; 9 bases agree with TRBD1. The J segment lost 1 base and the V segment lost 6 bases, leaving 10 bases of the junction unmatched. The CDR3 loop spans 16 amino acids. From germline, CDR1 is SGHNT and CDR2 YYREEE (reference sequence).

The chain joins TRBV23-1 to TRBJ1-5, with D possibly matching TRBD1 (5 bases). TRBV23-1 has ORF status, its function being uncertain. This CDR3 is built from 16 residues. V lost 0 bases, J lost 3 bases, and 12 bases lay in between. As DNA, the CDR3 is TGCGCCAGCAGTCAATCGGAAGGGACCGACAATCAGCCCCAGCATTTT. Translated, it gives CASSQSEGTDNQPQHF.

The chain uses TRBV7-8 and TRBJ1-1, with D hard to call. Germline CDR1 reads SGHVS; CDR2 reads FQNEAQ. The CDR3 loop spans 11 amino acids. Trimming cost V 0 bases and J 6 bases, with 2 bases left between them. CDR3 bases: TGTGCCAGCAGCTTAGCGGCTGAAGCTTTCTTT. It encodes CASSLAAEAFF.

The chain joins TRBV20-1 to TRBJ1-3; D uncertain. The V and J ends lost 3 bases and 2 bases respectively, with 11 bases between them. Germline V lookup: CDR1 DFQATT, CDR2 SNEGSKA (reference sequence). The CDR3 sequence is 14 residues long. The CDR3 DNA is TGCAGTGCTAGTGAATCCGGGACTGGAAACACCATATATTTT. Amino acid sequence: CSASESGTGNTIYF.

The chain employs TRBV6-2 or TRBV6-3 and TRBJ1-2; no firm D call. There are 16 residues in the CDR3. V dropped 0 bases and J dropped 4 bases, with 15 bases sitting between them. The germline V gene encodes CDR1 MNHEY and CDR2 SVGEGT. CDR3: CASSYSAGSNTYGYTF. CDR3 sequence (DNA): TGTGCCAGCAGTTACTCGGCGGGCTCAAACACCTATGGCTACACCTTC.

The V call is TRBV4-1, the J call TRBJ2-7, with 9 positions matching TRBD1. Germline values: CDR1 MGHRA, CDR2 YSYEKL. V lost 2 bases and J lost 0; bases outside the gene matches: 8. The CDR3 is made up of 17 amino acids. CDR3 region: CASSQPIGTGSSYEQYF. The CDR3 bases are TGCGCCAGCAGCCAACCTATCGGGACAGGGAGCTCCTACGAGCAGTACTTC.

The V gene is TRBV5-1, the J gene TRBJ1-1; D might be TRBD1 (5 bases). The CDR3 sequence is 14 residues long. The germline V gene encodes CDR1 SGHRS and CDR2 YFSETQ. V gave up 4 bases and J gave up 1 base, with 11 bases separating them. The CDR3 spells CASSIRQWNTEAFF. The DNA of the CDR3 is TGCGCCAGCAGCATCAGACAGTGGAACACTGAAGCTTTCTTT.

The chain has TRBV3-1 (or the pseudogene TRBV3-2) and TRBJ2-7, with 10 bases matching TRBD2. With 4 bases clipped from V and 11 bases from J, the junction kept 14 bases outside the gene matches. The CDR3 length is 15 residues. Germline assignment: CDR1 LGHDT and CDR2 YNNKEL (reference sequence). CDR3: CASSLASGGAGRKYF. The CDR3 DNA is TGTGCCAGCAGCCTCGCCAGCGGGGGGGCCGGTCGCAAGTACTTC.